This T cell receptor (beta chain) comes out of a study of blood T cells in healthy people across ages. Study conclusions and caveats: Unknown donor CMV status possibly confounded expanded clonotype changes. Researchers deemed the diversity estimates from one million T cells underestimates.

There are a few counts of this clonotype. Its antigen remains unknown. Alongside a J-beta primer mix, a sample-barcoded 5' primer served in a second PCR lasting about 6 to 12 cycles. The template-switch adaptor was a 5' adaptor with 12 random nucleotides. It tagged each cDNA molecule. Each CDR3 protein gets one entry after TCRdb re-called the 5' RACE reads with MiXCR. The table records about 1,500,000 distinct CDR3 sequences, roughly 28% of them present only once. The CDR3 loop spans 16 amino acids. The germline gives CDR1 SGHTA, CDR2 FQGTGA. The ends were cut back, 3 bases at V and 3 bases at J, with 15 bases in the middle.

The specimen was blood. This sequence joins TRBV7-3 and TRBJ2-1; D is unresolved. The sequence derives from a woman aged 25-40 years in good health. In DNA, the CDR3 is TGTGCCAGCAGCTTTACGTCCAGGTTAAACTACAATGAGCAGTTCTTC. The encoded protein is CASSFTSRLNYNEQFF. Looking up the rest from reference TRBV7-3 and TRBJ2-1 gives the full variable domain: GAGVSQTPSNKVTEKGKYVELRCDPISGHTALYWYRQSLGQGPEFLIYFQGTGAADDSGLPNDRFFAVRPEGSVSTLKIQRTERGDSAVYLCASSFTSRLNYNEQFFGPGTRLTVL.